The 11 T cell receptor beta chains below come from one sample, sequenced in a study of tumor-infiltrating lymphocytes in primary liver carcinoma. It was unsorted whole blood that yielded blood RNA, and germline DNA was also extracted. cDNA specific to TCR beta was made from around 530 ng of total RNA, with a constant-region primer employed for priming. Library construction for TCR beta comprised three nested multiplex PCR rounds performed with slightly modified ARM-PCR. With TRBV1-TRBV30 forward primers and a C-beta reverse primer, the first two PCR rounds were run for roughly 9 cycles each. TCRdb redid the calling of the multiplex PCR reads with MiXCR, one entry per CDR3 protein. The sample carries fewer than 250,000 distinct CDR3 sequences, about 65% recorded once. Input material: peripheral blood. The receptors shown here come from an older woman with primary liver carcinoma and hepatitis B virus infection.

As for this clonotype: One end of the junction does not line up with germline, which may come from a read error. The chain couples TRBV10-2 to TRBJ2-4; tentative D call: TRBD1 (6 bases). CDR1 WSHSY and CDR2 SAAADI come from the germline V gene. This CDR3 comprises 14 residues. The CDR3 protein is CASSESRGWDNKYF. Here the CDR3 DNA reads TGCGCAAGCAGTGAGTCAAGGGGATGGGACAATAAGTACTTC.

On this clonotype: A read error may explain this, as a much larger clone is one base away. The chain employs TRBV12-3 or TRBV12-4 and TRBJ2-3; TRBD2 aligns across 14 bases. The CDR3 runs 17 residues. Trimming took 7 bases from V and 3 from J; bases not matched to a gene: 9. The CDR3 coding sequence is TGTGCCAGCAAGGGACTAGCGGGAGCGGGAGGGACAGATACGCAGTATTTT. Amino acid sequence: CASKGLAGAGGTDTQYF.

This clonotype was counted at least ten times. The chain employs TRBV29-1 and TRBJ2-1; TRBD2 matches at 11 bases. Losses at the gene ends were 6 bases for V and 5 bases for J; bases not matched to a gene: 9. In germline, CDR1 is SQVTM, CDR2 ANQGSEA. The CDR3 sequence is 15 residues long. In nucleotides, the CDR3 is TGCAGCGTCGCCCGACCGGGACTAGCGGACAATGAGCAGTTCTTC. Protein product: CSVARPGLADNEQFF.

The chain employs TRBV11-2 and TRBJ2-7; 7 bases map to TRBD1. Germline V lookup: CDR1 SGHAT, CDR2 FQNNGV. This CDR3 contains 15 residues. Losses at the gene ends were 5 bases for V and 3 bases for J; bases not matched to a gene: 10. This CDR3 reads CASSDQDRDGYEQYF. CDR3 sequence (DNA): TGTGCCAGCAGCGACCAAGACAGGGACGGCTACGAGCAGTACTTC.

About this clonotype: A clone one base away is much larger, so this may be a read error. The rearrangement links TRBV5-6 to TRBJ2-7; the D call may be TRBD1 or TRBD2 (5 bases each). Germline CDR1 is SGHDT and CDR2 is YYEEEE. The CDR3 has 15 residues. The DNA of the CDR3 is TGTGGCAGCAGCTCAAAGGGACGATCCTCCTACGAGCAGTACTTC. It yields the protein CGSSSKGRSSYEQYF.

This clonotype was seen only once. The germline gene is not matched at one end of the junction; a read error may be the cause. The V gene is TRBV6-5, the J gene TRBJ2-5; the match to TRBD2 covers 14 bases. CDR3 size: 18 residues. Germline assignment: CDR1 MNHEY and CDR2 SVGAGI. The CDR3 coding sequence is TGTGCCAGCAGCCCTAGACTAGCGGGAGGGCCTCAACAAGAGACCCAGTACTTT. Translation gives CASSPRLAGGPQQETQYF.

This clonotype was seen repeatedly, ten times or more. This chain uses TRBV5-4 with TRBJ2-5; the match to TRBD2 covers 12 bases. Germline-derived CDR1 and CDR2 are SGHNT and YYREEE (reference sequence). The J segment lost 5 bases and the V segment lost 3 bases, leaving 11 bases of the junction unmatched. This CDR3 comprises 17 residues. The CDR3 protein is CASSSPLASGRGETQYF. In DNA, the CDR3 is TGTGCCAGCAGCTCTCCCCTGGCTAGCGGGAGGGGGGAGACCCAGTACTTC.

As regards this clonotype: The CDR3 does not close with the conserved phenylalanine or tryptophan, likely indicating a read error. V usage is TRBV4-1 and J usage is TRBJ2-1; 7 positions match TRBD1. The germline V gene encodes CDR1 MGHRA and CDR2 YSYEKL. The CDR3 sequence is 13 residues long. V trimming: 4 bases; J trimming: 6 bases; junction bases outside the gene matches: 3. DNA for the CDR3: TGCGCCAGCAGCCCCTGGACAGGCAATGAGCAGTTCTCC. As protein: CASSPWTGNEQFS.

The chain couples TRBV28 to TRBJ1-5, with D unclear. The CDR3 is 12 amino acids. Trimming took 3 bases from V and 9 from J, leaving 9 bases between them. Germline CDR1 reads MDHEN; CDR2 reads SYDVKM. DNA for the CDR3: TGTGCCAGCAGTTTGGGGTCACGGCCCCAGCATTTT. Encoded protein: CASSLGSRPQHF.

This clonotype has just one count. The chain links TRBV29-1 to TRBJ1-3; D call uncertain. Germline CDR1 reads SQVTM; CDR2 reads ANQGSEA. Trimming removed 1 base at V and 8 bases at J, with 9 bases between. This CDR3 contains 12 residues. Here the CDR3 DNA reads TGCAGCGTTGAAGGGGCGCGGGACACCATATATTTT. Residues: CSVEGARDTIYF.

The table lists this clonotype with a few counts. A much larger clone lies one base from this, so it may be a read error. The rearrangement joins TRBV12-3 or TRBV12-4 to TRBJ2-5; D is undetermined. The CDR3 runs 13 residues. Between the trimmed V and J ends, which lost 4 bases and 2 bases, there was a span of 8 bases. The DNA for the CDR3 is TGTGCCAGCAGTTCGGCTAGGCAAGAGACCCAGTACTTC. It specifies CASSSARQETQYF.